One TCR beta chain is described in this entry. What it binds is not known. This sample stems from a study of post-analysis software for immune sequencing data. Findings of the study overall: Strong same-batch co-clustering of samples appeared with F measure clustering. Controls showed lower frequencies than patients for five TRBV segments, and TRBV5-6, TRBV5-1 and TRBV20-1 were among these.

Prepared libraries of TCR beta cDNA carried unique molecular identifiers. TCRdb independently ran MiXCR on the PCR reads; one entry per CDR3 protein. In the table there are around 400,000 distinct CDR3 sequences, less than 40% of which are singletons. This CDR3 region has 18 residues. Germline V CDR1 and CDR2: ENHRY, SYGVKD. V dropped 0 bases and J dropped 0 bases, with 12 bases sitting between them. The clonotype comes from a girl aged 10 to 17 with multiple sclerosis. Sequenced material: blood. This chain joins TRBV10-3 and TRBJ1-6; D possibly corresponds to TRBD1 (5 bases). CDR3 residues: CAISESMGESSYNSPLHF. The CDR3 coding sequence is TGTGCCATCAGTGAGTCGATGGGGGAGAGCTCCTATAATTCACCCCTCCACTTT.